This is a list of T cell receptor beta chains from one sample in a study of shared clonotypes between healthy human individuals. Repertoires were generated with immunoSEQ multiplex PCR, while TCRdb's copy carries only in-frame clones and drops some. In the table there are about 230,000 clones, 50% to 75% of which are singletons. The sample taken for sequencing was memory CD4+ T cells sorted from blood. These receptor sequences come from a man aged 25-45 years in good health. The conserved cysteine and the conserved F or W are not part of the CDR3 here. The D gene is left open where the match is weak. Not every row has a clone size; where given, it reads once, few, many or a size class.

D gene | V gene | clone size | CDR3 protein
TRBD2 | TRBV27 | . | ASSAQTSGRIGNEQF
. | TRBV7-2 | . | ASSPQYSSYNEQF
TRBD2 | TRBV6-4 | . | ASSESTGGVDTQY
TRBD2 | TRBV19 | . | ASTSLGGGEQF
. | TRBV19 | once | ASSIDLSGVTKY
. | TRBV6-6 | once | ASSYEAGPKQEQY
. | TRBV18 | many | ASSPNRASSYNEQF
TRBD1 | TRBV28 | few | ASSLLSRGEPQH
. | TRBV11-2 | . | ASSYQAGNFNEKLF
TRBD1 | TRBV6-5 | . | ASRFGTANTEAF
. | TRBV19 | . | ASSPAVGEQF
. | TRBV2 | . | ASSRDRASSYGYT
. | TRBV11-3 | . | ASSADYSGGEQF
TRBD2 | TRBV30 | . | AWSDQTGTSGRDTGELF
TRBD2 | TRBV4-1 | . | ASSHQLAESSYEQY
. | TRBV5-1 | . | ASTAAGTQGETQY
. | TRBV7-6 | . | ASSEMVGEQF
. | TRBV11-2 | once | ASSLARYNEQF
. | TRBV10-2 | . | ASGGTLQETQY
TRBD1 | TRBV28 | many | ASRRTGGRGNTEAF
. | TRBV6-1 | . | ASSAKTYQPQH
TRBD2 | TRBV14 | many | ASSQELAGTDTQY
TRBD1 | TRBV5-1 | . | ASSRTQGQETQY
. | TRBV6-1 | once | ASSGLDRKTYEQY
. | TRBV7-3 | . | ASAPGSMETQY
. | TRBV2 | few | ASSLAGTDTQY
TRBD2 | TRBV6-5 | . | ASSSLAGGPFGEQF
. | TRBV11-2 | . | ASSPGDEREQF
. | TRBV18 | . | ASSPRGTDTQY
. | TRBV5-4 | . | ASSLPKETQY
TRBD2 | TRBV27 | . | ASRLAGEDIQY
TRBD2 | TRBV9 | once | ASSPNPLAGGEQY
. | TRBV28 | few | ASSPGLNTEAF
. | TRBV28 | . | ASSFPQGNYGYT
. | TRBV28 | . | ASSRQDGTNQPQH
. | TRBV20-1 | few | SALRDNEQF
. | TRBV6-1 | few | ASSDYLGTSNEKLF
TRBD2 | TRBV28 | . | ASSFSGRDEQF
. | TRBV27 | . | ASRIGGPGDTQY
. | TRBV6-6 | . | ASSYSGAANEQF
. | TRBV27 | few | ASSLAWTAVAY
. | TRBV5-1 | . | ASSVGPPYEQY
TRBD1 | TRBV4-1 | . | ASSQMGQGAYEQY
. | TRBV10-2 | . | ASSEVGGTDTQY
. | TRBV11-2 | once | ASTPMSTAIFLQETQY
TRBD1 | TRBV18 | . | ASSPLSLDRGASKGNEQF
. | TRBV5-4 | few | ASSPTADSYNEQF
. | TRBV28 | . | ASSLWGGTTYEQY